This T cell receptor (beta chain) appears in the sequencing data of a study of T cell repertoires in cytomegalovirus infection (dated by TCRdb to the late 2010s). For the wider study: The HLA type of each donor mattered for the analysis, because public TCR beta signatures pointed to carriage of CMV infection along with the matching HLA type.

Beyond this particular receptor, the publication reports: Cumulative frequency of public TCR beta family members discriminated carriers of CMV infection plus the relevant HLA type in this cohort and an independent approximately 400-donor cohort. In the ex vivo response, HLA-C-restricted CMV-specific TCR beta clonotypes were dominant, and in two of eight donors the single most frequent clonotype came from this HLA-C-restricted group.

Sequencing instrument: Illumina HiSeq 1500. TCRdb reprocessed the public reads (quality trimming at Q25 with fastp, clone calling with MiXCR) and kept in-frame beta chains. Rows are unified per CDR3 protein, each entry keeping the most common DNA and genes. The sample contains some 250,000 distinct CDR3 sequences, 8% to 9.5% of them found a single time. The ten top clones hold more than 12% of the sample. On this clonotype: This receptor's antigen is unknown. Base qualities are not recorded, but no much larger clone differs from it by a single base.

Including the terminal cysteine and phenylalanine, the CDR3 comprises 16 residues. This entry keeps only the CDR3 DNA: 48 bases, framed from base 1. V and J are truncated by 1 base and 2 bases respectively, leaving an intervening sequence of 15 bases. CDR1 and CDR2, looked up from the germline V gene, are SNHLY and FYNNEI. The sample consisted of PBMCs. The chain uses TRBV2 and TRBJ2-7, with TRBD1 as a weak D call on 5 bases. This sequence was found in a human donor in good health (CMV status not recorded). Some clones in this sample may be carry-over from other donors' samples. The encoded CDR3 is CASSEGQTDTAYEQYF. The nucleotide sequence reads as follows: TGTGCCAGCAGTGAAGGACAGACAGACACAGCCTACGAGCAGTACTTC.